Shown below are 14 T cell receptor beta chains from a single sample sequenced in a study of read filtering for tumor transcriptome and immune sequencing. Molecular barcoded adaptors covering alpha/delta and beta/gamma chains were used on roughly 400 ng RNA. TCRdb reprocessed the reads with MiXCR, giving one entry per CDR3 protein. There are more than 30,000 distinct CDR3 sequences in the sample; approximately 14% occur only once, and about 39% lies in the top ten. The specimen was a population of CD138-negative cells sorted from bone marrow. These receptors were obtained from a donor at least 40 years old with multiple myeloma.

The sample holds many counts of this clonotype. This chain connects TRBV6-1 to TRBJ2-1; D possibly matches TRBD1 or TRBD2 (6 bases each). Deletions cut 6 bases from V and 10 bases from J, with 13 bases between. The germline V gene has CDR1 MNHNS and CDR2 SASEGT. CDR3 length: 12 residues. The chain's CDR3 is CASRGGLIEQFF. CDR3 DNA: TGTGCCAGCAGAGGGGGACTGATCGAGCAGTTCTTC.

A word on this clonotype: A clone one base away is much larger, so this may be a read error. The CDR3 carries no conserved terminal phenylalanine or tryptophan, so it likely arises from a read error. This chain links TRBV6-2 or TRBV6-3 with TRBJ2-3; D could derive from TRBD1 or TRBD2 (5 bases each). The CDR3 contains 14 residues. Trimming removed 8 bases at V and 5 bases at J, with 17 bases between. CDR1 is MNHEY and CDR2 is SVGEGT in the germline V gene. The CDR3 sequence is CASGTPGAGDTQYL. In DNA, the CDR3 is TGTGCCAGCGGGACCCCAGGCGCAGGAGATACGCAGTATCTT.

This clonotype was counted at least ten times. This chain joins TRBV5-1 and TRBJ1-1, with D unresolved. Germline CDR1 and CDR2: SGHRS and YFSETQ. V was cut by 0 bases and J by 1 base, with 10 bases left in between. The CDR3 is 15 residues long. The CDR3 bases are TGCGCCAGCAGCTTGGTGATCCTCGGGAACACTGAAGCTTTCTTT. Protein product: CASSLVILGNTEAFF.

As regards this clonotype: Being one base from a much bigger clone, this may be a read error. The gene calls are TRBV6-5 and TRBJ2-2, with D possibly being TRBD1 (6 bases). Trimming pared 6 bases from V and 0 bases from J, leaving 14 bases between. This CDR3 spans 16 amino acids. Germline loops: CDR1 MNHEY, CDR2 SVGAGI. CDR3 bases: TGTGCCAGCAGGCTTAACAGGGCCTCGAACACCGGGGAGCTGTTTTTT. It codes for CASRLNRASNTGELFF.

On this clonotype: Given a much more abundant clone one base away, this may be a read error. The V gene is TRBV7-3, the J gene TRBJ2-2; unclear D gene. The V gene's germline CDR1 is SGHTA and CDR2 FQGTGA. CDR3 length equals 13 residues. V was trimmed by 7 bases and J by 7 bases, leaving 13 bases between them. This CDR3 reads CASNPQPYGELFF. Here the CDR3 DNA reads TGTGCCAGCAACCCCCAGCCATACGGGGAGCTGTTTTTT.

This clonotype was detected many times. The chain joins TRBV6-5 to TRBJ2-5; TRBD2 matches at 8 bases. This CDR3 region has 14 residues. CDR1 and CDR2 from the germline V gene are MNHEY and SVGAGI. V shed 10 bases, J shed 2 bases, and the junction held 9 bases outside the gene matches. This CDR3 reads CATMASGFQETQYF. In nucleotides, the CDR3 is TGTGCCACAATGGCTAGCGGGTTTCAAGAGACCCAGTACTTC.

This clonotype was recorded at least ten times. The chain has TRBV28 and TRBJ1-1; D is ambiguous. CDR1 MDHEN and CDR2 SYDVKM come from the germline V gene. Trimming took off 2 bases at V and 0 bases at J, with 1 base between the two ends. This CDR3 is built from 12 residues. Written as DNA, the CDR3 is TGTGCCAGCAGTTTACTGAACACTGAAGCTTTCTTT. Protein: CASSLLNTEAFF.

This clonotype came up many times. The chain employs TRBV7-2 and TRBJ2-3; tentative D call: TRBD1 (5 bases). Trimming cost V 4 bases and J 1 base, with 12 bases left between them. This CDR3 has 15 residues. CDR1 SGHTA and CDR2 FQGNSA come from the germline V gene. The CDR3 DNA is TGTGCCAGCAGCTCAGATAGCAGGGGCACAGATACGCAGTATTTT. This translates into CASSSDSRGTDTQYF.

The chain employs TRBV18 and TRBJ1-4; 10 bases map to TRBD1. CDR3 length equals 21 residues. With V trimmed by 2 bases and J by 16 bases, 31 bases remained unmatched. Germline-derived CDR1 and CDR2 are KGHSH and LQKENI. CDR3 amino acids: CASSPVLPRTGGLATNERRFF. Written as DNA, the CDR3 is TGTGCCAGCTCACCAGTCCTGCCCCGGACAGGGGGTTTGGCAACTAATGAAAGACGGTTTTTT.

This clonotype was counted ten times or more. CDR3: CASRGDRGPYNEQFF. The CDR3 DNA follows: TGCGCCAGCAGGGGGGACAGGGGCCCCTACAATGAGCAGTTCTTC. The chain carries TRBV5-1 and TRBJ2-1, with TRBD1 matching over 10 bases. V dropped 5 bases and J dropped 2; count of bases not matched to a gene: 4. The CDR3 is 15 amino acids. Germline-derived CDR1 and CDR2 are SGHRS and YFSETQ.

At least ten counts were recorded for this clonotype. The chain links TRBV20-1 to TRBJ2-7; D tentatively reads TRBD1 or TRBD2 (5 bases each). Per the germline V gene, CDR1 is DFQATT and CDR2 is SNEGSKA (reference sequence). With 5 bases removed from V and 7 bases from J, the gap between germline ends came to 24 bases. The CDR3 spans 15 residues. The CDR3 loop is CSAFRSGRTKGEQYF. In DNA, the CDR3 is TGCAGTGCTTTTCGATCGGGACGCACGAAGGGGGAGCAGTACTTC.

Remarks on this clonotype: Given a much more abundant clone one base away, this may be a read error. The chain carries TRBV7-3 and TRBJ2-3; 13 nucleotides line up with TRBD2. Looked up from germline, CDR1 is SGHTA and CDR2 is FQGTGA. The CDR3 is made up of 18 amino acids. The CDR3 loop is CASSSRTSGRLGTDRQYF. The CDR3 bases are TGTGCCAGCAGCTCCAGGACTAGCGGGAGATTAGGCACAGATAGGCAGTATTTT.

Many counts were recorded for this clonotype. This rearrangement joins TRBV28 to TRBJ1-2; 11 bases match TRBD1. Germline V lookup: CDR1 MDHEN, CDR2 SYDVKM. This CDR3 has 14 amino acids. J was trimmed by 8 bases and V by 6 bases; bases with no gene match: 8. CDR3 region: CASRGGQGARGYTF. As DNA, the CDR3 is TGTGCCAGCAGGGGTGGACAGGGGGCTCGCGGCTACACCTTC.

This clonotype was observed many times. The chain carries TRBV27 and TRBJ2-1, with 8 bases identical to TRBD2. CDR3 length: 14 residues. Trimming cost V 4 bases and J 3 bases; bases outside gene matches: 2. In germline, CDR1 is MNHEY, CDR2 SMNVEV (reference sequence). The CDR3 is CASSSLAGYNEQFF. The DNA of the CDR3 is TGTGCCAGCAGTTCTCTAGCGGGCTACAATGAGCAGTTCTTC.